This T cell receptor beta chain was captured in a study of patients and donors after allogeneic stem cell transplantation. TCRdb redid the calling of the RT-PCR reads with MiXCR, one entry per CDR3 protein. The sample has 800,000 to 1,000,000 distinct CDR3 sequences; roughly 18% are singletons. This clonotype was seen only a few times. The CDR3 totals 17 residues. V usage is TRBV21-1 and J usage is TRBJ2-6; whether TRBD2, the table's D call, matches the DNA was not checked. TRBV21-1 is termed a pseudogene. The sequence was collected from a human donor who was either an allogeneic HSCT recipient or a stem cell or donor lymphocyte infusion donor (not recorded which). It is not recorded whose cells these are; they may come from a transplant donor. The specimen sequenced was blood, either unsorted or a sorted T cell fraction (not recorded which). DNA for the CDR3: TGTGCCAGCAGCAAAGGGAATAGGGCCTCTGGGGCCAACGTCCTGACTTTC. Its translation: CASSKGNRASGANVLTF.